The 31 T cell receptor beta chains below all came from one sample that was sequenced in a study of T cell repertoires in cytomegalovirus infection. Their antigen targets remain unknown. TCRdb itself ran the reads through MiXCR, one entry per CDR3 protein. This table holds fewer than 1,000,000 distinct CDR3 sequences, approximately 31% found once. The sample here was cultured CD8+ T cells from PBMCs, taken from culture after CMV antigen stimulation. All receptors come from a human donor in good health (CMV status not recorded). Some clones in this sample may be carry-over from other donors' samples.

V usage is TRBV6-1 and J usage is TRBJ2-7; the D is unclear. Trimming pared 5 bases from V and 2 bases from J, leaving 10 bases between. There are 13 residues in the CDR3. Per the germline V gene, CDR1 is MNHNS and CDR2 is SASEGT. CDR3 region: CASSSGRPYEQYV. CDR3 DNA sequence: TGTGCCAGCAGTTCCGGAAGGCCCTACGAGCAGTACGTC.

CDR3: CASSQAGITGNYNEQFF. The CDR3 DNA sequence: TGCGCCAGCAGCCAAGCCGGGATAACAGGAAACTACAATGAGCAGTTCTTC. V and J are TRBV4-1 and TRBJ2-1; the D call may be TRBD1 or TRBD2 (5 bases each). The CDR3 is 17 residues long. Germline V CDR1 and CDR2: MGHRA, YSYEKL. Trimming pared 1 base from V and 3 bases from J, leaving 16 bases between.

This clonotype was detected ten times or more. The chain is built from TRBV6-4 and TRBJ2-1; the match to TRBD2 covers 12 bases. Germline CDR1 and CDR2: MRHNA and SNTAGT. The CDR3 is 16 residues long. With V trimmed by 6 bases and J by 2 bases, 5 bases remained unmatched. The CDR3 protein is CASSRLAGDPYNEQFF. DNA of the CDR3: TGTGCCAGCAGCCGACTAGCGGGGGACCCCTACAATGAGCAGTTCTTC.

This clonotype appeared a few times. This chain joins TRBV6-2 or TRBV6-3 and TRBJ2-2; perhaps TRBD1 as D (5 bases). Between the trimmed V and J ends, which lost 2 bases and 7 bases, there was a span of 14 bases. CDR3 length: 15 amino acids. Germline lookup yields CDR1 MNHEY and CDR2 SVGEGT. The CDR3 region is CASSYPWGKNGELFF. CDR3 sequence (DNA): TGTGCCAGCAGTTACCCTTGGGGCAAAAACGGGGAGCTGTTTTTT.

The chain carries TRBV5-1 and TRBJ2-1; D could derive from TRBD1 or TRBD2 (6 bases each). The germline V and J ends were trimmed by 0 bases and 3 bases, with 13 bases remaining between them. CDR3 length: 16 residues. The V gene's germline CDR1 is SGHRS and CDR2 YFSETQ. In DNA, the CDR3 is TGCGCCAGCAGCTTGGAGGGAAGGGGGGACTACAATGAGCAGTTCTTC. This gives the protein CASSLEGRGDYNEQFF.

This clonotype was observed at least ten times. CDR3 protein: CASRWTSGDLEQYV. CDR3 nucleotides: TGTGCCAGCAGGTGGACTAGCGGGGACCTAGAGCAGTACGTC. The chain has TRBV6-2 or TRBV6-3 and TRBJ2-7; 12 positions agree with TRBD2. CDR1 is MNHEY and CDR2 is SVGEGT in the germline V gene. With V trimmed by 6 bases and J by 7 bases, 7 bases remained unmatched. The CDR3 extends over 14 amino acids.

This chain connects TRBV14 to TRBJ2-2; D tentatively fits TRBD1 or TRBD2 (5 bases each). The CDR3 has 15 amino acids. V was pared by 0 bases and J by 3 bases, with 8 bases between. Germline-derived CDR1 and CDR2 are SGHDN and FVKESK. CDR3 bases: TGTGCCAGCAGCCAAGATGTGGGGGACACCGGGGAGCTGTTTTTT. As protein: CASSQDVGDTGELFF.

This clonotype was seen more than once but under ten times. The CDR3 DNA reads as TGCAGCGTTGAAGTAAAGGCCTACAATGAGCAGTTCTTC. Protein: CSVEVKAYNEQFF. The chain uses TRBV29-1 and TRBJ2-1; no firm D call. V shed 1 base and J shed 2 bases, with 6 bases lying between them. The CDR3 length is 13 residues. Germline V gene data show CDR1 as SQVTM and CDR2 as ANQGSEA.

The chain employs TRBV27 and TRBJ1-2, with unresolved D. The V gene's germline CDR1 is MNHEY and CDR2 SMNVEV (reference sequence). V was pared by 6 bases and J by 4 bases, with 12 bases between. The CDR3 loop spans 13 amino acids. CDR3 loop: CASSPGITYGYTF. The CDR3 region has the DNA TGTGCCAGCAGCCCCGGGATAACCTATGGCTACACCTTC.

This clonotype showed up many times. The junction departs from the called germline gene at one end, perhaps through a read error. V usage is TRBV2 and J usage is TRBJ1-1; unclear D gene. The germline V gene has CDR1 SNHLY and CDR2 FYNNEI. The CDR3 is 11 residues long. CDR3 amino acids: CASSGRGEAFF. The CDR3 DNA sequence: TGCGCCAGCAGTGGAAGAGGGGAAGCTTTCTTT.

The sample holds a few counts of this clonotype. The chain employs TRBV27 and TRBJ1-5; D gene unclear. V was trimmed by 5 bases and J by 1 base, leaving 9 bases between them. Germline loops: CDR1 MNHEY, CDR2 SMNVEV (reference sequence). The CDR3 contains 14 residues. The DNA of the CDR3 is TGTGCCAGCAGTCTGGCACTGAGCAATCAGCCCCAGCATTTT. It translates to CASSLALSNQPQHF.

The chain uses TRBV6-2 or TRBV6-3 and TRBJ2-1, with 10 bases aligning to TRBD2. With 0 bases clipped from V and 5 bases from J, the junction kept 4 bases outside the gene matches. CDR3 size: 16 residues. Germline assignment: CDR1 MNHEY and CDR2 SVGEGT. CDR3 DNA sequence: TGTGCCAGCAGTTACTCGCCCAGCGGGGGGGACAATGAGCAGTTCTTC. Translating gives CASSYSPSGGDNEQFF.

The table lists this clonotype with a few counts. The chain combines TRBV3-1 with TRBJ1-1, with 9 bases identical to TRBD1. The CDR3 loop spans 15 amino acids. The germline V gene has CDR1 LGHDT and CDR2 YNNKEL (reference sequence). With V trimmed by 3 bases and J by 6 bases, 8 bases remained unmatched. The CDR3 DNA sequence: TGTGCCAGCAGCCACACAAAGGACAGGGGCGCTGAAGCTTTCTTT. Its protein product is CASSHTKDRGAEAFF.

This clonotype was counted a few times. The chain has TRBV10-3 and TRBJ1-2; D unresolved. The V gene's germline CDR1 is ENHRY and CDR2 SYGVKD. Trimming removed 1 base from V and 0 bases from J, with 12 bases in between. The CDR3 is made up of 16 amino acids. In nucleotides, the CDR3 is TGTGCCATCAGTGAGTGGGTGACGGGATCTAACTATGGCTACACCTTC. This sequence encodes CAISEWVTGSNYGYTF.

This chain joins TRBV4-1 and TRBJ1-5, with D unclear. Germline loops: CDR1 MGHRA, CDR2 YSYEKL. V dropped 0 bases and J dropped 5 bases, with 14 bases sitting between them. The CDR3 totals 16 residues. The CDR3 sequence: CASSQEEYDRDQPQHF. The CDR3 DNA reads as TGCGCCAGCAGCCAAGAAGAATACGATCGTGATCAGCCCCAGCATTTT.

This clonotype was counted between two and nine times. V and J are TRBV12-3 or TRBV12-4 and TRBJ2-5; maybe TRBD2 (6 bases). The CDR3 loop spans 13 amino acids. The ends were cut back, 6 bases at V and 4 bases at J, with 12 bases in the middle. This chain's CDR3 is CASRKEGGETQYF. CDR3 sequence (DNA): TGTGCCAGCAGAAAGGAGGGAGGAGAGACCCAGTACTTC.

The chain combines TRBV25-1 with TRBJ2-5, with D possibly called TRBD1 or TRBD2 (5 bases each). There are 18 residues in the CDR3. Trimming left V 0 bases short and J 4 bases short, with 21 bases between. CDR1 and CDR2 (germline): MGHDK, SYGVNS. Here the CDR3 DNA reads TGTGCCAGCAGTGAATATAATTCCGGTCGGGGCAGTGCAGAGACCCAGTACTTC. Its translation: CASSEYNSGRGSAETQYF.

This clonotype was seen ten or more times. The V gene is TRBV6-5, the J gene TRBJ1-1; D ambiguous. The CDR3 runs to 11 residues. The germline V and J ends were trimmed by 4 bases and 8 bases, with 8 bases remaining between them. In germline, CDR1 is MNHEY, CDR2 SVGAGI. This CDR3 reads CASSFGIEAFF. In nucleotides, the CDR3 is TGTGCCAGCAGTTTTGGGATCGAAGCTTTCTTT.

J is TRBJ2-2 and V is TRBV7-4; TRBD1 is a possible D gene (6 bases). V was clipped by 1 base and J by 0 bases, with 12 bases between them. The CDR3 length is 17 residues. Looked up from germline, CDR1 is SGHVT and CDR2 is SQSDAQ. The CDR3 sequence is CASSLVQGFSNTGELFF. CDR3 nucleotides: TGTGCCAGCAGCTTAGTTCAGGGGTTCTCGAACACCGGGGAGCTGTTTTTT.

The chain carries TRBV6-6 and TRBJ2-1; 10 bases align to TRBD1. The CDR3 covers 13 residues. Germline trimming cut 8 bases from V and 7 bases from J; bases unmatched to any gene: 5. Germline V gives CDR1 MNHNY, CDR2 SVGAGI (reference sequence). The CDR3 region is CASDRGRGNEQFF. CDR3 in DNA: TGTGCCAGCGACAGGGGGCGGGGAAATGAGCAGTTCTTC.

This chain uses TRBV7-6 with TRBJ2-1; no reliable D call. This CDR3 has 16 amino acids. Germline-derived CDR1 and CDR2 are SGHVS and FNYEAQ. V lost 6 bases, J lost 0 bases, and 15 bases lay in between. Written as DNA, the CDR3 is TGTGCCAGCAGACCGACTCCCGCTAGCTCCTACAATGAGCAGTTCTTC. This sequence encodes CASRPTPASSYNEQFF.

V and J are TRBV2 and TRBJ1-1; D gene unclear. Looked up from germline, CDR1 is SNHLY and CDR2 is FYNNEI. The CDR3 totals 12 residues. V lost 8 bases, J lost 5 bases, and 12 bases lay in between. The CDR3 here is CASLESGTEAFF. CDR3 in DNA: TGTGCCAGCCTAGAAAGTGGGACTGAAGCTTTCTTT.

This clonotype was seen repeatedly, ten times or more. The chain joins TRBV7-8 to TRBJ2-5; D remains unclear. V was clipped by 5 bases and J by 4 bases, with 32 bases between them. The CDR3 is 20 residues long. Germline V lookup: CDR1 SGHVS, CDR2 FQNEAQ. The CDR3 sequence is CASSPRTLPRSGEAAETQYF. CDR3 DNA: TGTGCCAGCAGCCCCAGGACCCTCCCTAGAAGTGGTGAGGCGGCAGAGACCCAGTACTTC.

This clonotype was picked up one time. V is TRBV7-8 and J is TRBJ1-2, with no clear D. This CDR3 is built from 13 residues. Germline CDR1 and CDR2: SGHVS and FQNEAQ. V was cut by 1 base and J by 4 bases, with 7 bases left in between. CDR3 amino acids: CASSLETLYGYTF. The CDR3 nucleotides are TGTGCCAGCAGCTTAGAGACGCTCTATGGCTACACCTTC.

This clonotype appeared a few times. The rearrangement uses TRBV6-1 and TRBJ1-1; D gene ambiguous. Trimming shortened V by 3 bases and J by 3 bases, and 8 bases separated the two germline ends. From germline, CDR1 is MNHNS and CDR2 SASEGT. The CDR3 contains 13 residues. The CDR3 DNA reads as TGTGCCAGCAGTGAGGAGGGTTACACTGAAGCTTTCTTT. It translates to CASSEEGYTEAFF.

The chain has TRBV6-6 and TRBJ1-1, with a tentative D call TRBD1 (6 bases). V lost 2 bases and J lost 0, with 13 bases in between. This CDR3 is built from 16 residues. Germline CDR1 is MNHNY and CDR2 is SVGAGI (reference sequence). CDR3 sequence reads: CASSYARDKVNTEAFF. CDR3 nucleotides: TGTGCCAGCAGTTACGCACGGGACAAGGTGAACACTGAAGCTTTCTTT.

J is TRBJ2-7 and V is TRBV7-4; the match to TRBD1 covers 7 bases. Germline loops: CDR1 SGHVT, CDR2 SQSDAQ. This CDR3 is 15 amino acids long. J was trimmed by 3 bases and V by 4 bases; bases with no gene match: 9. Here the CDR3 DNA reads TGTGCCAGCAGCTCTCCGGGACAGCGGCACTACGAGCAGTACGTC. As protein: CASSSPGQRHYEQYV.

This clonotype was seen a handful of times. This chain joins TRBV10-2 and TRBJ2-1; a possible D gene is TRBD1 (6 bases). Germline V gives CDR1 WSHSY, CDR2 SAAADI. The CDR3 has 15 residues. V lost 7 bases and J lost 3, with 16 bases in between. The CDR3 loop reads CASNPDREDYNEQFF. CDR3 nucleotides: TGCGCCAGCAATCCGGACAGAGAGGACTACAATGAGCAGTTCTTC.

The CDR3 sequence: CASSYGGSGNEQFF. The DNA for the CDR3 is TGTGCCAGCAGTTACGGGGGATCTGGGAATGAGCAGTTCTTC. The V gene is TRBV6-5, the J gene TRBJ2-1; D might be TRBD1 or TRBD2, each matching 5 bases. Germline loops: CDR1 MNHEY, CDR2 SVGAGI. The V and J ends lost 2 bases and 7 bases respectively, with 12 bases between them. This CDR3 spans 14 amino acids.

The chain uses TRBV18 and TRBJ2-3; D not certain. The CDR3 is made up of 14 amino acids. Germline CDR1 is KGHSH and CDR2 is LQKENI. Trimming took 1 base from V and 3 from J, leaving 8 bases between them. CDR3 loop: CASSPQGRTDTQYF. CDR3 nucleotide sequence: TGTGCCAGCTCACCACAAGGCAGAACAGATACGCAGTATTTT.

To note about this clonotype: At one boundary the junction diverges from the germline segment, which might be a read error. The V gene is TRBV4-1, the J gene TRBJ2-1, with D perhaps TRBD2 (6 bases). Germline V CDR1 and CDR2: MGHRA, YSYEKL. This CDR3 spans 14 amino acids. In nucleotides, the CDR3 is TGTGCCAGCAGCCAAGATCGGGGGTCCAATGAGCAGTTCTTC. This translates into CASSQDRGSNEQFF.